This TCR beta chain was obtained from a study of T cells in Graves' hyperthyroidism and ophthalmopathy. RNA transcripts were the template for amplifying TCR beta CDR3 regions. HTBI primers were used for first-round RT-PCR of the TCR CDR3. TCRdb re-called the multiplex PCR reads with MiXCR, one entry per CDR3 protein. The data show around 420,000 distinct CDR3 sequences, around 14% seen once. Worth noting for this clonotype: What it recognizes is unknown.

Study-wide results and limits: In the blood, most expanded thyroid clonotypes above 0.001 appeared as well. Ophthalmopathy and stable hyperthyroidism were told apart by a 13 V-J model.

The material sequenced was blood. The sequence was collected from a young woman with Graves' hyperthyroidism.

The CDR3 DNA reads TGTGCCAGCAGCCTCGGGAGAGGGGGGGCCTACAATGAGCAGTTCTTC. Amino acid sequence: CASSLGRGGAYNEQFF. The chain is built from TRBV3-1 and TRBJ2-1; a possible D gene is TRBD2 (7 bases). The CDR3 extends over 16 amino acids. Germline lookup yields CDR1 LGHDT and CDR2 YNNKEL (reference sequence). Trimming left V 4 bases short and J 2 bases short, with 15 bases between.